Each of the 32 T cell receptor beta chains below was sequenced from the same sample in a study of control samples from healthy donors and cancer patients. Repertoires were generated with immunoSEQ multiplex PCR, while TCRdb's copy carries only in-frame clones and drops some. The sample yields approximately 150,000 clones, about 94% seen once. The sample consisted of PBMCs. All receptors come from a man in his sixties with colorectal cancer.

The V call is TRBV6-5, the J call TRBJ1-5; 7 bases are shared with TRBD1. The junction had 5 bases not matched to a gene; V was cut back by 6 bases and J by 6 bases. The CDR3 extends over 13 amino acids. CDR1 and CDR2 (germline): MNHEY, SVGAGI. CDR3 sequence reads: CASRDREGQPQHF. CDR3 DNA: TGTGCCAGCAGAGACAGGGAAGGTCAGCCCCAGCATTTT.

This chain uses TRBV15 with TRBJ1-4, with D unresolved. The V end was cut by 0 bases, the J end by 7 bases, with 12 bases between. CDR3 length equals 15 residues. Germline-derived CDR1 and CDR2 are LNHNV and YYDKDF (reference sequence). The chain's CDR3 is CATSRDQTRGEKLFF. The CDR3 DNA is TGTGCCACCAGCAGAGATCAAACCCGAGGTGAAAAACTGTTTTTT.

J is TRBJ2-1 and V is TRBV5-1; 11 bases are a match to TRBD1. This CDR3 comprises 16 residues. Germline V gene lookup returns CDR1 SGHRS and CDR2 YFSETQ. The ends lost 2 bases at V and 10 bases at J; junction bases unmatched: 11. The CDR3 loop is CASSFEGQGAGEEQFF. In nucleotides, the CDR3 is TGCGCCAGCAGCTTCGAAGGACAGGGGGCAGGAGAGGAGCAGTTCTTC.

The CDR3 here is CASSIASGGQETQYF. CDR3 coding DNA: TGTGCCAGTAGTATCGCTAGCGGGGGGCAAGAGACCCAGTACTTC. The V and J genes are TRBV19 and TRBJ2-5, with TRBD2 matching 11 bases. The V gene's germline CDR1 is LNHDA and CDR2 SQIVND (reference sequence). The CDR3 loop spans 15 amino acids. The ends lost 3 bases at V and 2 bases at J; junction bases unmatched: 2.

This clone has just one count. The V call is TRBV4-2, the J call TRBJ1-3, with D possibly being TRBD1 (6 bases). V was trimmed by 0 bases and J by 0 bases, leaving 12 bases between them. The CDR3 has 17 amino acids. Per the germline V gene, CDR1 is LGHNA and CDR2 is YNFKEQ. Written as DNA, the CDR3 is TGTGCCAGCAGCCAAGAACCGGACAGAATCTCTGGAAACACCATATATTTT. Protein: CASSQEPDRISGNTIYF.

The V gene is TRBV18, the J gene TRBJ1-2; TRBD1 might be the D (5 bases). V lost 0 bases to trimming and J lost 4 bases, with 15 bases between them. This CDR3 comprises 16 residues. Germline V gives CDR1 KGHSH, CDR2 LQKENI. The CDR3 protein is CASSPPEGKGLYGYTF. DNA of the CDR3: TGTGCCAGCTCACCACCGGAGGGGAAGGGCCTCTATGGCTACACCTTC. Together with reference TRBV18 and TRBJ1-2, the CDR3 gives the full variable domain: NAGVMQNPRHLVRRRGQEARLRCSPMKGHSHVYWYRQLPEEGLKFMVYLQKENIIDESGMPKERFSAEFPKEGPSILRIQQVVRGDSAAYFCASSPPEGKGLYGYTFGSGTRLTVV.

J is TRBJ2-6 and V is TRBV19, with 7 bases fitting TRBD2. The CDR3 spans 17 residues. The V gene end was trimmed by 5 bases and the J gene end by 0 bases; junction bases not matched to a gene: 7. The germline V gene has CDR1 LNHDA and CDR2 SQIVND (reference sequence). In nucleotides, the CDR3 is TGTGCCAGTAGTCATCCTCGGGGGGTCTCTGGGGCCAACGTCCTGACTTTC. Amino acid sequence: CASSHPRGVSGANVLTF.

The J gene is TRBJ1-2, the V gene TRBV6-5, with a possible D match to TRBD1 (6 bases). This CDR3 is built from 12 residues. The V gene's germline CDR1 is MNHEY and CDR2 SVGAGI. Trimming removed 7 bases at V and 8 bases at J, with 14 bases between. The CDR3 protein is CASNRDTRGYTF. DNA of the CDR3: TGTGCCAGCAATCGGGACACTCGGGGCTACACCTTC.

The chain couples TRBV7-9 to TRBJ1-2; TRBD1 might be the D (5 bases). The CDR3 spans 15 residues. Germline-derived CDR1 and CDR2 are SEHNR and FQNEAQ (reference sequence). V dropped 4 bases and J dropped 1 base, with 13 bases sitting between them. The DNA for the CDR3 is TGTGCCAGCAGCTACCGGGGGGTCGGTAACTATGGCTACACCTTC. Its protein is CASSYRGVGNYGYTF.

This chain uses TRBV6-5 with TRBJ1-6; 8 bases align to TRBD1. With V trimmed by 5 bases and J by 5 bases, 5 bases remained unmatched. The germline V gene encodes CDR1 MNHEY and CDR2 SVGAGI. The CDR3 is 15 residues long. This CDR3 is CASSPTGGDNSPLHF. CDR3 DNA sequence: TGTGCCAGCAGTCCTACAGGGGGGGATAATTCACCCCTCCACTTT.

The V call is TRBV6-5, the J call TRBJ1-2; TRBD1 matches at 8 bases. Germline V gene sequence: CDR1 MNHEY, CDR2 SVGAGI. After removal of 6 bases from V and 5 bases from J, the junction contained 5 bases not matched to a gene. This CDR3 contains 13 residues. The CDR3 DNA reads TGTGCCAGCAGCCGAGGGACAGGTTATGGCTACACCTTC. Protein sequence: CASSRGTGYGYTF.

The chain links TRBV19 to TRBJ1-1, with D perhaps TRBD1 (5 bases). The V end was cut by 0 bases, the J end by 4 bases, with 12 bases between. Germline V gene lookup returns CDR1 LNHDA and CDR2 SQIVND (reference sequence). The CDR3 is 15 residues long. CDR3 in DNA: TGTGCCAGTAGTATAGATCCCCCAGGGAGCACTGAAGCTTTCTTT. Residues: CASSIDPPGSTEAFF.

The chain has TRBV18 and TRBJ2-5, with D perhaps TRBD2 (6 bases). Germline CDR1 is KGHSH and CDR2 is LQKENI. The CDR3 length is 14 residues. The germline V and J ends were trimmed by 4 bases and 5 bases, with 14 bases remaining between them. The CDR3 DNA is TGTGCCAGCTCACGGGACTCCCAGTGGGAGACCCAGTACTTC. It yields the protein CASSRDSQWETQYF.

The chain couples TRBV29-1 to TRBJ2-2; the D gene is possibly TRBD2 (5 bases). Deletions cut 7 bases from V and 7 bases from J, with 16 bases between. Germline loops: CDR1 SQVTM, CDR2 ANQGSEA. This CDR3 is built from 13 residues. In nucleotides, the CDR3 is TGCAGCGCCCTGTCTGGGAGCGGCGGGGAGCTGTTTTTT. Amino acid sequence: CSALSGSGGELFF.

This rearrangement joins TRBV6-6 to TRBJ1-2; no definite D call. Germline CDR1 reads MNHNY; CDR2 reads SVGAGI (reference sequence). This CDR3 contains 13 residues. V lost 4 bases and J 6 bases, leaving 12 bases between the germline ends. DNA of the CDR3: TGTGCCAGCAGTTCCCACCGGGAGGATGGCTACACCTTC. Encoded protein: CASSSHREDGYTF.

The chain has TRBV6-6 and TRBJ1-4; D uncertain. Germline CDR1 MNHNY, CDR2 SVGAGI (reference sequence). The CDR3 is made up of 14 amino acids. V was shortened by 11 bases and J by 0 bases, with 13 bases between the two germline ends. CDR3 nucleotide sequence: TGTGCCGGCCGGACGGGAACAACTAATGAAAAACTGTTTTTT. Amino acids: CAGRTGTTNEKLFF.

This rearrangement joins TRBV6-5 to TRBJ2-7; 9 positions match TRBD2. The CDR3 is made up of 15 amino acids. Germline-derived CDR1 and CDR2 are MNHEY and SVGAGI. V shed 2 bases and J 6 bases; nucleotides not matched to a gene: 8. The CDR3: CASSYGSGGPSEQYF. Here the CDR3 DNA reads TGTGCCAGCAGTTACGGGAGCGGGGGGCCGTCCGAGCAGTACTTC.

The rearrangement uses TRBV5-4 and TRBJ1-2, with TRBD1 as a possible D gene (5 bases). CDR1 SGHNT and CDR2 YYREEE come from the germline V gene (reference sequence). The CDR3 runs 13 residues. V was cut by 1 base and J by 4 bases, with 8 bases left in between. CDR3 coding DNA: TGTGCCAGCAGCTTGCAGGGTAGCTATGGCTACACCTTC. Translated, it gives CASSLQGSYGYTF.

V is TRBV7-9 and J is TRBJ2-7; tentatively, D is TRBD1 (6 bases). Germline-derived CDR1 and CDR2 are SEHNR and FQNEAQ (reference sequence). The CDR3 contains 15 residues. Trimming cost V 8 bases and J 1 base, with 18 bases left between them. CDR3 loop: CASRDKRDTSYEQYF. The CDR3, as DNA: TGTGCCAGCCGCGACAAGAGGGACACATCCTACGAGCAGTACTTC.

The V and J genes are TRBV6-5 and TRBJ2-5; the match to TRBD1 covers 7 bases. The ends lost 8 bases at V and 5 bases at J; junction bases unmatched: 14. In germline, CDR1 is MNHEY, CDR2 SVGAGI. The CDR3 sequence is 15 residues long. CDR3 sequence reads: CASAGTVERGETQYF. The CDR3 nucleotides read TGTGCCAGCGCCGGGACAGTCGAAAGGGGTGAGACCCAGTACTTC.

The CDR3 DNA sequence: TGTGCCAGCAGCCAAGGAATTCACAGGAATCAGCCCCAGCATTTT. Translating it yields CASSQGIHRNQPQHF. This sequence joins TRBV3-1 (or the pseudogene TRBV3-2) and TRBJ1-5, with D tentatively TRBD1 (5 bases). CDR3 length equals 15 residues. The ends were cut back, 1 base at V and 4 bases at J, with 11 bases in the middle. Germline V gives CDR1 LGHDT, CDR2 YNNKEL (reference sequence).

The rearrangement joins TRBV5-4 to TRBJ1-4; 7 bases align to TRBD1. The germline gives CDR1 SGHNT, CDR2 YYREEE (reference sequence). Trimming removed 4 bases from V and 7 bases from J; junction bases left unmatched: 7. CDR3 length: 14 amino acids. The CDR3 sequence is CASSVTGSGEKLFF. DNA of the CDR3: TGTGCCAGCAGCGTGACAGGGTCCGGTGAAAAACTGTTTTTT.

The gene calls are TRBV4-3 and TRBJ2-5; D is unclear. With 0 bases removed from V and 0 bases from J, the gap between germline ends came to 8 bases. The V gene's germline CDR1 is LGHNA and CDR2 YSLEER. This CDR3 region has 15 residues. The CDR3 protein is CASSQDHSYQETQYF. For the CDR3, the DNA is TGCGCCAGCAGCCAAGATCACAGCTACCAAGAGACCCAGTACTTC.

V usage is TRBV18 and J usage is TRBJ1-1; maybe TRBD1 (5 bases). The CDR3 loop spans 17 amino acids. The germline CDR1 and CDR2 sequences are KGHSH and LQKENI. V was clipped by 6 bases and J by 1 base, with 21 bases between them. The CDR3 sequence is CASSPSIQGGRNTEAFF. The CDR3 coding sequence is TGTGCCAGCTCCCCCTCTATTCAGGGTGGGAGGAACACTGAAGCTTTCTTT. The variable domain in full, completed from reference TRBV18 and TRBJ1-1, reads NAGVMQNPRHLVRRRGQEARLRCSPMKGHSHVYWYRQLPEEGLKFMVYLQKENIIDESGMPKERFSAEFPKEGPSILRIQQVVRGDSAAYFCASSPSIQGGRNTEAFFGQGTRLTVV.

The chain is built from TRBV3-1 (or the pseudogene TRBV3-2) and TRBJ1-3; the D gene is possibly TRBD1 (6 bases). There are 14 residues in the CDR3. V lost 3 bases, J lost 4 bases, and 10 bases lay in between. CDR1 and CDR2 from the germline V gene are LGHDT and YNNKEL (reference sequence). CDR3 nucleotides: TGTGCCAGCAGCCAGGGGGCGCCGGGAAACACCATATATTTT. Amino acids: CASSQGAPGNTIYF.

CDR3 residues: CASSPTGTAYSPLHF. The CDR3 nucleotides read TGTGCCAGCAGTCCCACCGGGACAGCCTATTCACCCCTCCACTTT. The chain combines TRBV6-5 with TRBJ1-6; 7 nucleotides line up with TRBD1. The CDR3 runs to 15 residues. V dropped 5 bases and J dropped 8; count of bases not matched to a gene: 9. Germline-derived CDR1 and CDR2 are MNHEY and SVGAGI.

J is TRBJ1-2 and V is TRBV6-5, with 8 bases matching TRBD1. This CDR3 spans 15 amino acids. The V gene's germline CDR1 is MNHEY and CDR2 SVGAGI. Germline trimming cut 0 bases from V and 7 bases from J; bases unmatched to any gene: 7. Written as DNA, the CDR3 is TGTGCCAGCAGTTACTCGATGACAGGGGCGCGTGGCTACACCTTC. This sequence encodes CASSYSMTGARGYTF.

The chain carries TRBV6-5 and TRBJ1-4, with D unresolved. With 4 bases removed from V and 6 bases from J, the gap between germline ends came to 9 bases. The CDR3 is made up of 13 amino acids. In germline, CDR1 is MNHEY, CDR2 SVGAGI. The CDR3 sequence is CASSSDLYEKLFF. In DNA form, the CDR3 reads TGTGCCAGCAGTTCCGACCTCTATGAAAAACTGTTTTTT.

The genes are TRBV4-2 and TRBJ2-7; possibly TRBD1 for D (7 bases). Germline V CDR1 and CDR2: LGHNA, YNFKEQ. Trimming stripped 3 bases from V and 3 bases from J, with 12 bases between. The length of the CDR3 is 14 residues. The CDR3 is CASSQRQGLYEQYF. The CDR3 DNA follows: TGTGCCAGCAGCCAGAGACAGGGACTCTACGAGCAGTACTTC.

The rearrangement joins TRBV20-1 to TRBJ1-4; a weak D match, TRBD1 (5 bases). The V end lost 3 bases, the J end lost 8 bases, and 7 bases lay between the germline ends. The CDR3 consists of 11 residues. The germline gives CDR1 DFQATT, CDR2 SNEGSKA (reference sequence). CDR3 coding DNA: TGCAGTGCTAGCCCAGGGGAAAAACTGTTTTTT. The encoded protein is CSASPGEKLFF.

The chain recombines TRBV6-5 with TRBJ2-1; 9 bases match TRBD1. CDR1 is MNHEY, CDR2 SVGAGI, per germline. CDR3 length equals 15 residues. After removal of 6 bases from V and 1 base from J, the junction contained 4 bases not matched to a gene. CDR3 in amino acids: CASSPGQGSYNEQFF. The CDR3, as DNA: TGTGCCAGCAGCCCAGGACAGGGGTCCTACAATGAGCAGTTCTTC.

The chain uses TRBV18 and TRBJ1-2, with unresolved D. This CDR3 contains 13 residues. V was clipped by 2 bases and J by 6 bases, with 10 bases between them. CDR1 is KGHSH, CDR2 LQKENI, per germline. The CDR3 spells CASSPGQENGYTF. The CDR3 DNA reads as TGTGCCAGCTCACCAGGGCAAGAAAATGGCTACACCTTC.